Presented here are 17 T cell receptor beta chains from one specimen sequenced in a study of cytomegalovirus exposure and HLA in healthy donors. Data came from immunoSEQ multiplex PCR; TCRdb stores just in-frame clones and leaves some out. The repertoire consists of roughly 90,000 clones, with less than 85% occurring once and the leading ten covering 20%. The sample consisted of PBMCs. These receptors originate from a man between 18 and 29 years old in good health and CMV-seropositive.

This sequence joins TRBV7-9 and TRBJ1-2; D possibly corresponds to TRBD1 (6 bases). V lost 1 base, J lost 2 bases, and 11 bases lay in between. The CDR3 consists of 15 residues. Germline lookup yields CDR1 SEHNR and CDR2 FQNEAQ (reference sequence). The CDR3 region has the DNA TGTGCCAGCAGCTTAGAGGCAGGGGTAAACTATGGCTACACCTTC. Amino acid sequence: CASSLEAGVNYGYTF.

The rearrangement uses TRBV6-1 and TRBJ1-1, with a weak D call TRBD1 (5 bases). V lost 5 bases and J lost 4, with 14 bases in between. Germline CDR1 reads MNHNS; CDR2 reads SASEGT. This CDR3 spans 14 amino acids. CDR3 region: CASSTGNLVTEAFF. CDR3 DNA: TGTGCCAGCAGTACAGGAAACCTCGTCACTGAAGCTTTCTTT.

The chain recombines TRBV19 with TRBJ2-1; a possible D gene is TRBD1 (5 bases). The CDR3 has 15 residues. Trimming pared 7 bases from V and 0 bases from J, leaving 13 bases between. The germline V gene has CDR1 LNHDA and CDR2 SQIVND (reference sequence). CDR3 bases: TGTGCCAGTACCCCGGACAAGAGCTCCTACAATGAGCAGTTCTTC. Translated: CASTPDKSSYNEQFF.

The chain is built from TRBV2 and TRBJ1-1, with TRBD1 matching 9 bases. The CDR3 spans 14 residues. Trimming cost V 7 bases and J 4 bases; bases outside gene matches: 7. Germline loops: CDR1 SNHLY, CDR2 FYNNEI. This CDR3 is CASIRTGEGTEAFF. The CDR3 DNA sequence: TGTGCCAGCATCCGGACAGGGGAGGGCACTGAAGCTTTCTTT.

This clone has a single count. J is TRBJ1-5 and V is TRBV6-5, with 11 bases identical to TRBD1. The J segment lost 7 bases and the V segment lost 5 bases, leaving 4 bases of the junction unmatched. CDR1 is MNHEY, CDR2 SVGAGI, per germline. The CDR3 loop spans 14 amino acids. CDR3 region: CASSVGQGEQPQHF. In DNA, the CDR3 is TGTGCCAGCAGTGTGGGACAGGGGGAACAGCCCCAGCATTTT.

In DNA, the CDR3 is TGCAGTGGGGCTCAAGAGACCCAGTACTTC. It codes for CSGAQETQYF. This chain connects TRBV20-1 to TRBJ2-5; D gene ambiguous. The CDR3 runs to 10 residues. V was clipped by 7 bases and J by 2 bases, with 5 bases between them. Germline V gene data show CDR1 as DFQATT and CDR2 as SNEGSKA (reference sequence).

Comments on this clone: This may arise from a read error, as a much more abundant clone is one base away. CDR3 sequence reads: CASSLGQGSSYEQYF. Written as DNA, the CDR3 is TGTGCCAGCAGCCTGGGACAGGGGTCTTCCTACGAGCAGTACTTC. This chain uses TRBV11-3 with TRBJ2-7; TRBD1 aligns across 10 bases. The ends lost 5 bases at V and 1 base at J; junction bases unmatched: 5. The germline gives CDR1 SGHNT, CDR2 YENEEA. CDR3 length: 15 residues.

The chain combines TRBV4-1 with TRBJ2-7; D is perhaps TRBD2 (6 bases). Germline V CDR1 and CDR2: MGHRA, YSYEKL. The CDR3 contains 14 residues. V gave up 3 bases and J gave up 2 bases, with 11 bases separating them. The DNA for the CDR3 is TGCGCCAGCAGCCAGGGACTTAGCCCCTACGAGCAGTACTTC. As protein: CASSQGLSPYEQYF.

The genes are TRBV11-2 and TRBJ2-7; TRBD2 matches at 8 bases. In germline, CDR1 is SGHAT, CDR2 FQNNGV. Germline trimming cut 5 bases from V and 6 bases from J; bases unmatched to any gene: 12. The CDR3 covers 15 residues. CDR3 residues: CASSIQTGGPGEQYF. In nucleotides, the CDR3 is TGTGCCAGCAGCATCCAGACGGGAGGGCCTGGCGAGCAGTACTTC.

The gene calls are TRBV29-1 and TRBJ2-5; a possible D gene is TRBD2 (7 bases). The V end was cut by 4 bases, the J end by 5 bases, with 11 bases between. The length of the CDR3 is 12 residues. Germline V gives CDR1 SQVTM, CDR2 ANQGSEA. The CDR3 DNA reads as TGCAGCGTTGGCGGGGGCTCGGAGACCCAGTACTTC. Its protein product is CSVGGGSETQYF.

This clone was found once. The V and J genes are TRBV19 and TRBJ1-5; D not resolved. Deletions cut 4 bases from V and 0 bases from J, with 10 bases between. Germline CDR1 LNHDA, CDR2 SQIVND (reference sequence). CDR3 length: 15 amino acids. The CDR3 region has the DNA TGTGCCAGTAGTACCATGGCAAATAGCAATCAGCCCCAGCATTTT. Protein: CASSTMANSNQPQHF.

The chain joins TRBV5-4 to TRBJ2-7; tentative D call: TRBD2 (6 bases). The CDR3 covers 13 residues. Trimming left V 0 bases short and J 5 bases short, with 9 bases between. The germline CDR1 and CDR2 sequences are SGHNT and YYREEE (reference sequence). The CDR3, as DNA: TGTGCCAGCAGCTTGGCCGGGGGTGACGAGCAGTACTTC. This sequence encodes CASSLAGGDEQYF.

This chain joins TRBV27 and TRBJ2-3; no clear D. The CDR3 totals 16 residues. Germline V gene data show CDR1 as MNHEY and CDR2 as SMNVEV (reference sequence). The V end lost 6 bases, the J end lost 5 bases, and 21 bases lay between the germline ends. The CDR3 nucleotides are TGTGCCAGCAGACTACGCGATGAGACCCTTGTAGATACGCAGTATTTT. Protein sequence: CASRLRDETLVDTQYF.

The chain recombines TRBV7-9 with TRBJ2-3; 10 positions match TRBD2. J lost 4 bases, V lost 1 base, and 5 bases had no gene match. This CDR3 has 16 amino acids. Germline lookup yields CDR1 SEHNR and CDR2 FQNEAQ (reference sequence). The DNA for the CDR3 is TGTGCCAGCAGCTTAGGCCCAGCGGGAGGGTCAGATACGCAGTATTTT. Residues: CASSLGPAGGSDTQYF.

The chain joins TRBV10-2 to TRBJ2-7; a weak D match, TRBD1 (6 bases). CDR1 and CDR2 (germline): WSHSY, SAAADI. The CDR3 runs to 14 residues. The ends were cut back, 6 bases at V and 0 bases at J, with 12 bases in the middle. The CDR3 region is CASSPGTTSYEQYV. The CDR3 bases are TGCGCCAGCAGCCCCGGGACAACCTCCTACGAGCAGTACGTC.

The chain employs TRBV9 and TRBJ1-2; 9 bases align to TRBD1. The CDR3 loop spans 17 amino acids. CDR1 is SGDLS, CDR2 YYNGEE, per germline. Trimming cost V 0 bases and J 3 bases; bases outside gene matches: 9. The DNA for the CDR3 is TGTGCCAGCAGCGTAGGAAGGGACAGGGCTTTTTACTATGGCTACACCTTC. Translated: CASSVGRDRAFYYGYTF.

This chain connects TRBV5-8 to TRBJ1-4, with 7 bases matching TRBD1. CDR1 is SGHTS, CDR2 YDEGEE, per germline. J gave up 8 bases and V 4 bases, and 14 bases lay outside the gene matches. The CDR3 sequence is 16 residues long. Here the CDR3 reads CASSGLYLAGGEKLFF. CDR3 bases: TGTGCCAGCAGCGGCCTGTATCTCGCAGGGGGGGAAAAACTGTTTTTT. Combining the CDR3 with reference TRBV5-8 and TRBJ1-4 gives the whole variable domain EAGVTQSPTHLIKTRGQQATLRCSPISGHTSVYWYQQALGLGLQFLLWYDEGEERNRGNFPPRFSGRQFPNYSSELNVNALELEDSALYLCASSGLYLAGGEKLFFGSGTQLSVL.